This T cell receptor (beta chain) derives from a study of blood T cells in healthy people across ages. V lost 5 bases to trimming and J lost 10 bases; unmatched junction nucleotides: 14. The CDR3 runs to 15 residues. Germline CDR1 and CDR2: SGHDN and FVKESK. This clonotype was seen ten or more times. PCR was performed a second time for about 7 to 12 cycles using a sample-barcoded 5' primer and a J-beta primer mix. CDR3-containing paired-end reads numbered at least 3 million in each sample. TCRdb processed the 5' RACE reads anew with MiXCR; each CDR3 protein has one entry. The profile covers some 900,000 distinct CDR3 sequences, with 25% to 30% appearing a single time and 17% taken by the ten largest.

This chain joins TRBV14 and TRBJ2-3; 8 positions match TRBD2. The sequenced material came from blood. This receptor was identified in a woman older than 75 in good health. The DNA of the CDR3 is TGTGCCAGCAGCTCCCGCGGGAGCGGGGGTTTTCCGCAGTATTTT. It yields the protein CASSSRGSGGFPQYF.